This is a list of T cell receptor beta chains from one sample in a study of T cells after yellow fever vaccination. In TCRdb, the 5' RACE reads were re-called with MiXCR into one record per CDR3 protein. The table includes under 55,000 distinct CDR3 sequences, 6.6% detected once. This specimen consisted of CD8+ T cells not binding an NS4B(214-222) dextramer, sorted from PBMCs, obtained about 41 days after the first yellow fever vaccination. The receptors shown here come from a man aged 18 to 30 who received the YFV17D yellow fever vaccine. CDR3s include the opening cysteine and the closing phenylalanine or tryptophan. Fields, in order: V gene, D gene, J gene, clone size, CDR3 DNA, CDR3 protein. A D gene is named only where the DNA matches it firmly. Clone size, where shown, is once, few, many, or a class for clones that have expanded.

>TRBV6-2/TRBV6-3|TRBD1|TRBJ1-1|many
TGTGCCAGCAGTAACACAGGGGACACTGAAGCTTTCTTT
CASSNTGDTEAFF
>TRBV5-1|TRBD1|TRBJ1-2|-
TGCGCCAGCAGCCCCAGGGGGACAGGGGGGGCCTATGGCTACACCTTC
CASSPRGTGGAYGYTF
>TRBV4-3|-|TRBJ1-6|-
TGCGCCAGCAGCCAAGATAGGCAGGAGAATTCACCCCTCCACTTT
CASSQDRQENSPLHF
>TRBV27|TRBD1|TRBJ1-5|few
TGTGCCAGCAGCCCAGGACAGGGAGGAGCATGGCAGCCCCAGCATTTT
CASSPGQGGAWQPQHF
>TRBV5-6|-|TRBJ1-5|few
TGTGCCAGCAGCCGGCTTCGGTTCCCAAATCAGCCCCAGCATTTT
CASSRLRFPNQPQHF
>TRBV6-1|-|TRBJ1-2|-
TGTGCCAGCACCCCCCTGGGGGGATCTGGCTATGGCTACACCTTC
CASTPLGGSGYGYTF
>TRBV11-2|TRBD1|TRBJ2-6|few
TGTGCCAGCAGCTTACCCCGACAGGGGGCTGGTATAGGGGCCAACGTCCTGACTTTC
CASSLPRQGAGIGANVLTF
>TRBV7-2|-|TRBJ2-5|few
TGTGCCAGCAGCTTAGCGGCTGACTATGGATTTGAGACCCAGTACTTC
CASSLAADYGFETQYF
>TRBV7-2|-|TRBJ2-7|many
TGTGCCAGCAGCTCGGGGGCAGGGATCGAGCAGTACTTC
CASSSGAGIEQYF
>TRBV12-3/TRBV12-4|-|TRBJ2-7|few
TGTGCCAGCAGGAGACTAGACGGCTACGAGCAGTACTTC
CASRRLDGYEQYF
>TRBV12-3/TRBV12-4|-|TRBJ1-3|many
TGTGCCAGCAGTTCACCTGGAAACACCATATATTTT
CASSSPGNTIYF
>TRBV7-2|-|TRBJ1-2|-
TGTGCCAGCAGCTTTGTCACTAACTATGGCTACACCTTC
CASSFVTNYGYTF
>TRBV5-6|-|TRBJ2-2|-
TGTGCCACCCCCCGTCGGTACTCGAACACCGGGGAGCTGTTTTTT
CATPRRYSNTGELFF
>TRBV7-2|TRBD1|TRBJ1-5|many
TGTGCCAGCAGCTTTTCCGGGGGACAGGGTCAGCCCCAGCATTTT
CASSFSGGQGQPQHF
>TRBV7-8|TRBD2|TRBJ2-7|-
TGTGCCAGCAGCTTAGCCGCCGGGACTAGCGGTTCCTACGAGCAGTACTTC
CASSLAAGTSGSYEQYF
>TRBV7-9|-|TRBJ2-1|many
TGTGCCAGCGGAGGGTACAATGAGCAGTTCTTC
CASGGYNEQFF
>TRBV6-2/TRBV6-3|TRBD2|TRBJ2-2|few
TGTGCCAGCAGTTACGGGAGCGGGACTCCAAACACCGGGGAGCTGTTTTTT
CASSYGSGTPNTGELFF
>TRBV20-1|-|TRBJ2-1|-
TGCAGTGTTAGAGGGATGATCGGGACGACAACTTTCTTC
CSVRGMIGTTTFF
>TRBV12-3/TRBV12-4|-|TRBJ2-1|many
TGTGCCAGCAGTTTTTCCGGGGGGCTTATCTATGAGCAGTTCTTC
CASSFSGGLIYEQFF
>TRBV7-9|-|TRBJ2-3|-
TGTGCCAGCAACCACCCGACGTGGAATACGCAGTATTTT
CASNHPTWNTQYF
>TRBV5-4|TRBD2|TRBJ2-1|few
TGTGCCAGCAGCTGGGGTCGCCTAGCGGGTGAGCAGTTCTTC
CASSWGRLAGEQFF
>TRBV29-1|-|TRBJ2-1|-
TGCAGCTCCCGGGAGACTAGGACAGTTAACTCCTACAATGAGCAGTTCTTC
CSSRETRTVNSYNEQFF
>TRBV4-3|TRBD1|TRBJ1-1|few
TGCGCCAGCAGCCAAGATTGGAGAGGGGGCTCTGAAGCTTTCTTT
CASSQDWRGGSEAFF
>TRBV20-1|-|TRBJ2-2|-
TGCAGTGCTAGAGATCTACTCACCGGGGAGCTGTTTTTT
CSARDLLTGELFF
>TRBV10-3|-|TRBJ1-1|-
TGTGCCATCAGTGAGGAGAAAGCACTGGGAGATAAGGTGACTGAAGCTTTCTTT
CAISEEKALGDKVTEAFF
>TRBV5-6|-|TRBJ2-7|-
TGTGCCAGCAGCTTGGTTGAGGGATCCTACGAGCAGTACTTC
CASSLVEGSYEQYF
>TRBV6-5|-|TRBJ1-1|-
TGTGCCAGCGGGTCTAACACTGAAGCTTTCTTT
CASGSNTEAFF
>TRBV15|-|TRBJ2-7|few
TGTGCCACCAGCAGAGATACGAAGTACTACGAGCAGTACTTC
CATSRDTKYYEQYF
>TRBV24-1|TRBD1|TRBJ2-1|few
TGTGCCACCAGTGATATGACAGGGCCCTCCTACAATGAGCAGTTCTTC
CATSDMTGPSYNEQFF
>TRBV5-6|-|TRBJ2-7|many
TGTGCCAGCAACGTGAGGGGTCCGCCTGTACCCACCTACGAGCAGTACTTC
CASNVRGPPVPTYEQYF
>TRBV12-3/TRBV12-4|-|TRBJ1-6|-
TGTGCCAGCAGTACAGGGCCCGGCGAGGGTTCACCCCTCCACTTT
CASSTGPGEGSPLHF
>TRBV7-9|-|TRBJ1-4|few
TGTGCCAGCAGCTCACAGGCAACTAATGAAAAACTGTTTTTT
CASSSQATNEKLFF
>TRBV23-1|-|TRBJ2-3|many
TGCGCCAGCAGTCGGAGATCCACAGATACGCAGTATTTT
CASSRRSTDTQYF
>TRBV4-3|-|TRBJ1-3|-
TGCGCCAGCAGCCAAGAAAGTTTCCTACACTCTGGAAACACCATATATTTT
CASSQESFLHSGNTIYF
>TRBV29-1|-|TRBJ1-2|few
TGCAGCGTTGAACAGAGGACTATCAACTATGGCTACACCTTC
CSVEQRTINYGYTF
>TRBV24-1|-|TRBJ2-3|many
TGTGCCACCAGTGATTTCGGGGATACGCAGTATTTT
CATSDFGDTQYF
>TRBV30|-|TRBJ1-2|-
TGTGCCTGGAGATCGAGGCAGGCCTATGGCTACACCTTC
CAWRSRQAYGYTF
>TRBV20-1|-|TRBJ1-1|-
TGCAGTGCTAGGCCACAGGACACTGAAGCTTTCTTT
CSARPQDTEAFF
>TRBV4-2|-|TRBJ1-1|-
TGTGCCAGCAGCCAAGATCCCGGCGTACGTACTGAAGCTTTCTTT
CASSQDPGVRTEAFF
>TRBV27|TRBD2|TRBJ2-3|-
TGTGCCAGCAGCCCTAGCACCCGGGGACTAGCGGGGAAAACAGATACGCAGTATTTT
CASSPSTRGLAGKTDTQYF
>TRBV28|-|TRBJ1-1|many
TGTGCCAGCAGTTTATGGAAGGGGAACACTGAAGCTTTCTTT
CASSLWKGNTEAFF
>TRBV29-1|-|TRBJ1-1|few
TGCAGCGTCCTACAGCTGAACACTGAAGCTTTCTTT
CSVLQLNTEAFF
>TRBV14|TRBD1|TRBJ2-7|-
TGTGCCAGCAGCCTTCCGGGACAGGCTAACGAGCAGTACTTC
CASSLPGQANEQYF
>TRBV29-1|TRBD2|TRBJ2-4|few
TGCAGCGTTGAAGTCCTCGGGGGGAACGGCATTCAGTACTTC
CSVEVLGGNGIQYF
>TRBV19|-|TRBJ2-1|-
TGTGCCAGTAGTGTCGGGTCTCCCAGTCAGCAGTTCTTC
CASSVGSPSQQFF
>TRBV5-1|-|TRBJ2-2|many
TGCGCCAGCAGCTTGGTCACTAGAATCAACACCGGGGAGCTGTTTTTT
CASSLVTRINTGELFF
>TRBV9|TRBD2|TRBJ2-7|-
TGTGCCAGCTCGGGGGAGGGAGCGCCTCACTACGAGCAGTACTTC
CASSGEGAPHYEQYF
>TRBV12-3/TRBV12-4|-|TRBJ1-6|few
TGTGCCAGCAGTACCCCGGGACTGAAAAATTCACCCCTCCACTTT
CASSTPGLKNSPLHF
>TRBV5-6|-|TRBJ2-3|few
TGTGCCAGCAGCTTCTATACGGCGCGGTACCTCACAGATACGCAGTATTTT
CASSFYTARYLTDTQYF
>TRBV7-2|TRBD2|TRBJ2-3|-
TGTGCCAGCAGCCCCCGTAGCGGGGGAGTAACAGATACGCAGTATTTT
CASSPRSGGVTDTQYF
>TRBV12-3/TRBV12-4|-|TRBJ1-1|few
TGTGCCAGCAGTTTAAGCCAGGGGACCACTGAAGCTTTCTTT
CASSLSQGTTEAFF
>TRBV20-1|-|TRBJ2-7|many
TGCAGTGCCCCGAACCGATCAAGATCCTACGAGCAGTACTTC
CSAPNRSRSYEQYF
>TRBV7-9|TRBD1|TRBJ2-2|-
TGTGCCAGCAGCCCGGACAGGGCCACCGGGGAGCTGTTTTTT
CASSPDRATGELFF
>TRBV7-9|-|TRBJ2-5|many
TGTGCCAGCAGCTTAGAGGTAGAGACCCAGTACTTC
CASSLEVETQYF
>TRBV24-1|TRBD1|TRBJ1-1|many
TGTGCCACCAGTGAGACAGGGAACCCGATGAACACTGAAGCTTTCTTT
CATSETGNPMNTEAFF
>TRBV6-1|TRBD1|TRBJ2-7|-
TGTGCCAGCAGTACCGGGACAGGGGGCGACGGTTACGAGCAGTACTTC
CASSTGTGGDGYEQYF
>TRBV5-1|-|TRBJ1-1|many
TGCGCCAGCAGCCTTGTAAGTGTAGGGAACACTGAAGCTTTCTTT
CASSLVSVGNTEAFF